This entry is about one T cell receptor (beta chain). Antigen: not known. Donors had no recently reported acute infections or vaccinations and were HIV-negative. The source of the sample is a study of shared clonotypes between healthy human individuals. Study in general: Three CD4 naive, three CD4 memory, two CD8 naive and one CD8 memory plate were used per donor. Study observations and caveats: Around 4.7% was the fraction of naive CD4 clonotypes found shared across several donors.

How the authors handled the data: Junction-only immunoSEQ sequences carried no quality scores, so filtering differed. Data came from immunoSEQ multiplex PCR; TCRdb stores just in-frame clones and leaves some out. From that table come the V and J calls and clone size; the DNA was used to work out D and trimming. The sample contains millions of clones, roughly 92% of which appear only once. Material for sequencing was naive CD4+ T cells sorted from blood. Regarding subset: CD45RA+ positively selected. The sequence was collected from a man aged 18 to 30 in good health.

The CDR3 DNA reads TGTGCCAGCAGCCCCGCGGTGGGCGCTCAGCCCCAGCATTTT. Translation gives CASSPAVGAQPQHF. This chain joins TRBV7-2 and TRBJ1-5; D not resolved. Trimming took 5 bases from V and 6 from J, leaving 14 bases between them. Germline assignment: CDR1 SGHTA and CDR2 FQGNSA. The CDR3 has 14 amino acids.